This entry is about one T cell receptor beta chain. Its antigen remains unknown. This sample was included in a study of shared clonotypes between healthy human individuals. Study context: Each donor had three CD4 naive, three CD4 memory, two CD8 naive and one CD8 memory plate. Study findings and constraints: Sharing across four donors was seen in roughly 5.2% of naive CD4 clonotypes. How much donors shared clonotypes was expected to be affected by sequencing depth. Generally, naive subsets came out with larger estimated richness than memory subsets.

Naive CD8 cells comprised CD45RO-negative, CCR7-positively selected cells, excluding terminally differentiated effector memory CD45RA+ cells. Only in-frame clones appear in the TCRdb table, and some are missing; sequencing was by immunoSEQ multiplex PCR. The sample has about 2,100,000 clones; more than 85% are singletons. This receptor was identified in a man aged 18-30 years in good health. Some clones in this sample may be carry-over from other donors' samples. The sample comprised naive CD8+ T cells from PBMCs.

The CDR3 loop is CASSPEGELPQGYGYTF. The CDR3 DNA follows: TGTGCCAGCAGCCCGGAGGGAGAACTGCCGCAAGGCTATGGCTACACCTTC. The V gene is TRBV7-9, the J gene TRBJ1-2; D not resolved. This CDR3 is built from 17 residues. Germline CDR1 is SEHNR and CDR2 is FQNEAQ (reference sequence). Deletions cut 5 bases from V and 4 bases from J, with 23 bases between. The whole variable domain, remainder taken from reference TRBV7-9 and TRBJ1-2, is DTGVSQNPRHKITKRGQNVTFRCDPISEHNRLYWYRQTLGQGPEFLTYFQNEAQLEKSRLLSDRFSAERPKGSFSTLEIQRTEQGDSAMYLCASSPEGELPQGYGYTFGSGTRLTVV.